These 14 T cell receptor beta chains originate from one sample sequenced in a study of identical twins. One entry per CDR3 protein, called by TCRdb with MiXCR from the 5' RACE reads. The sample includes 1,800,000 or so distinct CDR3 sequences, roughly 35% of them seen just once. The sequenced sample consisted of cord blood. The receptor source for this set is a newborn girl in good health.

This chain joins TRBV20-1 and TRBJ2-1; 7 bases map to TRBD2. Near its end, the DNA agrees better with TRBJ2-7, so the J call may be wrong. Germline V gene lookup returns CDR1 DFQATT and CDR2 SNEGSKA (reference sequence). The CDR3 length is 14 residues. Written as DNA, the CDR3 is TGCAGTGCTCGCCTACTAGCGCCCTACAATGAGCAGTACTTC. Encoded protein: CSARLLAPYNEQYF.

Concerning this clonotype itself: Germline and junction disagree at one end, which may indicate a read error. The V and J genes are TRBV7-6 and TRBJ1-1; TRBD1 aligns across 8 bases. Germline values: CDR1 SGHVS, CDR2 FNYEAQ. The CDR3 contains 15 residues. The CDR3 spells CASSQTGEVLTGAFF. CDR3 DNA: TGTGCCAGCAGTCAGACAGGGGAGGTATTAACTGGAGCTTTCTTT.

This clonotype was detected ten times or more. This chain's CDR3 is CASSLDPNQETQYF. CDR3 nucleotides: TGCGCCAGCAGCTTGGACCCAAATCAAGAGACCCAGTACTTC. The chain recombines TRBV5-1 with TRBJ2-5; D call uncertain. This CDR3 has 14 residues. The germline V and J ends were trimmed by 0 bases and 2 bases, with 8 bases remaining between them. CDR1 is SGHRS, CDR2 YFSETQ, per germline.

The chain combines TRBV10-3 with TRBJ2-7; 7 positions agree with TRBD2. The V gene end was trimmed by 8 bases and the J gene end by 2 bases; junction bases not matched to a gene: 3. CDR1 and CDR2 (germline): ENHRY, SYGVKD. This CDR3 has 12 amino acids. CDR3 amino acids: CAIGGVTYEQYF. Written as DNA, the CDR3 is TGTGCCATCGGGGGGGTAACCTACGAGCAGTACTTC.

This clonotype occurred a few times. The CDR3 DNA reads TGTGCCAGCAGTGAAGCGCTTCGGGGGGCCGGCTATGGCTACACCTTC. Its protein product is CASSEALRGAGYGYTF. The rearrangement joins TRBV6-1 to TRBJ1-2, with D perhaps TRBD1 (6 bases). Trimming took off 0 bases at V and 4 bases at J, with 15 bases between the two ends. This CDR3 has 16 residues. The V gene's germline CDR1 is MNHNS and CDR2 SASEGT.

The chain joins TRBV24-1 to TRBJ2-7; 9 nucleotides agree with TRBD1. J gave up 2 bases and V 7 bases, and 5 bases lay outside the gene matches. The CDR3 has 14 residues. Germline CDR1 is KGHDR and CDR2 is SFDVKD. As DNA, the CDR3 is TGTGCCACCAGAAAGGGACAGGGTACCTACGAGCAGTACTTC. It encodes CATRKGQGTYEQYF.

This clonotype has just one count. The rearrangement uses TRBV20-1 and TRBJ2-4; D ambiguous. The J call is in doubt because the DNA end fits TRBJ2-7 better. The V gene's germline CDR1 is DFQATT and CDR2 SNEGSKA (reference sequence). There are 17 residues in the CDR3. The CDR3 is CSATSVSLVIPFHEQYF. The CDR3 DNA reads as TGCAGTGCTACCTCAGTTAGCTTAGTCATCCCCTTTCACGAGCAGTACTTC.

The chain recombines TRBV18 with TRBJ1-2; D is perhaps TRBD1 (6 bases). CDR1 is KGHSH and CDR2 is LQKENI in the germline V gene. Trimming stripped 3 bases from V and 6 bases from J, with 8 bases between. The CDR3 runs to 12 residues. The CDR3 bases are TGTGCCAGCTCACCCCGGACAGATGGCTACACCTTC. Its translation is CASSPRTDGYTF.

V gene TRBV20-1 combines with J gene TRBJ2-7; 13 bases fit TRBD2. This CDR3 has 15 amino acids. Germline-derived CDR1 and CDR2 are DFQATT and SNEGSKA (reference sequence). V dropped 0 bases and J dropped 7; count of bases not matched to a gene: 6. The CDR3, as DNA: TGCAGTGCTAGAGAACTAGCGGGGGGGTCCAATGAGCAGTACTTC. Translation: CSARELAGGSNEQYF.

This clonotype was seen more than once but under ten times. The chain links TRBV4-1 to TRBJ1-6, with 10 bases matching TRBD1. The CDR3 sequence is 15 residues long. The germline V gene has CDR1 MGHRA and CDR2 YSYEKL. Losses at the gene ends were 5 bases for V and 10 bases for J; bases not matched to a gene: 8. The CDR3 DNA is TGCGCCAGCAGCTTAACGACAGGGGGCGGGTCACCCCTCCACTTT. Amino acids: CASSLTTGGGSPLHF.

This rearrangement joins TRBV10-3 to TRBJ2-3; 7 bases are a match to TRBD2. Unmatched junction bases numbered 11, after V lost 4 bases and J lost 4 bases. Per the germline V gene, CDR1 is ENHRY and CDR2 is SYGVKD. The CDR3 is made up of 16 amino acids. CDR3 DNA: TGTGCCATCAGTGGGCGGGCGGGAGTTACCTCAGATACGCAGTATTTT. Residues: CAISGRAGVTSDTQYF.

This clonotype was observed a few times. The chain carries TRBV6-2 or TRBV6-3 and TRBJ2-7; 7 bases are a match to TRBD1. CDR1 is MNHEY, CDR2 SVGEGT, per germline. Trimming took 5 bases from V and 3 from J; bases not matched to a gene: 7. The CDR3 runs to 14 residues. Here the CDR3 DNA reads TGTGCCAGCAGTAAGTTGACAGGGCGCTACGAGCAGTACTTC. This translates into CASSKLTGRYEQYF.

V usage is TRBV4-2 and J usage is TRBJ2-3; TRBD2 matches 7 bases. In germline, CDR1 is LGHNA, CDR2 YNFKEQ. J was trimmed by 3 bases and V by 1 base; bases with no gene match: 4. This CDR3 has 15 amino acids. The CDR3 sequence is CASSQAGTTTDTQYF. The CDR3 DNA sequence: TGTGCCAGCAGCCAAGCCGGGACTACGACAGATACGCAGTATTTT.

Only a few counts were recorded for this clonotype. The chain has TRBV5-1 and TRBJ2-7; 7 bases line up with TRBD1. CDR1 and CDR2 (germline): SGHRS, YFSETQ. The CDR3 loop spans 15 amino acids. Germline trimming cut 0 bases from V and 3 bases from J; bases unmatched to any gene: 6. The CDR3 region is CASSLAGQSFYEQYF. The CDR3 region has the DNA TGCGCCAGCAGCTTGGCGGGACAGTCCTTCTACGAGCAGTACTTC.